The clone carrying this TCR beta chain was found many times. Its specificity is not known. This sample is part of a study of regulatory T cells in long-lasting Graves disease. Germline V gene sequence: CDR1 MGHRA, CDR2 YSYEKL. V lost 6 bases and J 4 bases, leaving 18 bases between the germline ends. CDR3 length: 15 amino acids. Construction of the TCR beta libraries employed iRepertoire HTBI primers in conjunction with Arm-PCR of CDR3 regions. TCRdb re-analysed the multiplex PCR reads in MiXCR, keeping a single row per CDR3 protein. The table includes more than 300,000 distinct CDR3 sequences, roughly 16% detected once. Findings and limits, study-wide: Small sample size may have lowered accuracy.

Described time point: newly diagnosed GD, antithyroid drugs for less than 3 months. Construction of the TCR library relied on RNA isolated from PBMCs. This TCR was recovered from a female donor with Graves disease. The sequencing here drew on peripheral blood mononuclear cells (PBMCs), taken at new diagnosis, from a patient treated with antithyroid drugs. This sequence joins TRBV4-1 and TRBJ1-1; a weak D match, TRBD1 (6 bases). The chain's CDR3 is CASSRHAGAGTEAFF. CDR3 DNA sequence: TGCGCCAGCAGTCGCCACGCAGGGGCTGGCACTGAAGCTTTCTTT.